These 29 T cell receptor beta chains share one sample of origin, sequenced in a study of cytomegalovirus exposure and HLA in healthy donors. PCR used 60 Vbeta primers and 13 Jbeta primers. Here immunoSEQ multiplex PCR was the method, and the copy in TCRdb shows in-frame clones only, minus some. The repertoire holds 220,000 or so clones, around 73% seen once, with over 3.5% in the top ten. The sample consisted of PBMCs. These TCRs come from a male donor in good health and CMV-seronegative.

This clone came up a few times. CDR3 in DNA: TGTGCCAGCAGTGTACTAGCGGGACAGAGCGGGGAGCTGTTTTTT. It codes for CASSVLAGQSGELFF. J is TRBJ2-2 and V is TRBV6-4; 10 bases agree with TRBD2. The CDR3 extends over 15 amino acids. Germline values: CDR1 MRHNA, CDR2 SNTAGT. Trimming at V came to 4 bases and at J to 7 bases, leaving 6 bases not matched to a gene.

The V and J genes are TRBV7-9 and TRBJ2-7, with 9 positions matching TRBD2. V lost 1 base, J lost 2 bases, and 9 bases stayed unmatched. Germline V gene lookup returns CDR1 SEHNR and CDR2 FQNEAQ (reference sequence). The CDR3 consists of 17 residues. CDR3 loop: CASSLVSSGKYTYEQYF. CDR3 nucleotide sequence: TGTGCCAGCAGCTTAGTTTCTAGCGGGAAATATACCTACGAGCAGTACTTC. The full variable domain, with the rest looked up from reference TRBV7-9 and TRBJ2-7, is DTGVSQNPRHKITKRGQNVTFRCDPISEHNRLYWYRQTLGQGPEFLTYFQNEAQLEKSRLLSDRFSAERPKGSFSTLEIQRTEQGDSAMYLCASSLVSSGKYTYEQYFGPGTRLTVT.

J is TRBJ2-1 and V is TRBV6-6; D is possibly TRBD1 (6 bases). Looked up from germline, CDR1 is MNHNY and CDR2 is SVGAGI (reference sequence). This CDR3 has 15 residues. Trimming removed 0 bases from V and 5 bases from J, with 11 bases in between. CDR3 coding DNA: TGTGCCAGCAGTTACTCCGGCAGGGGTAACAATGAGCAGTTCTTC. Its translation: CASSYSGRGNNEQFF.

This chain joins TRBV5-1 and TRBJ2-2; D is possibly TRBD2 (6 bases). V was shortened by 3 bases and J by 2 bases, with 11 bases between the two germline ends. The germline V gene has CDR1 SGHRS and CDR2 YFSETQ. The CDR3 extends over 15 amino acids. The CDR3 spells CASSSGSGNTGELFF. The CDR3 region has the DNA TGCGCCAGCAGCTCAGGTAGCGGAAACACCGGGGAGCTGTTTTTT.

The V gene is TRBV18, the J gene TRBJ2-5; possible D gene TRBD1, 6 bases. Trimming stripped 2 bases from V and 0 bases from J, with 7 bases between. The V gene's germline CDR1 is KGHSH and CDR2 LQKENI. The CDR3 loop spans 14 amino acids. CDR3 sequence: CASSPGQNQETQYF. Written as DNA, the CDR3 is TGTGCCAGCTCACCAGGACAGAACCAAGAGACCCAGTACTTC.

This clone was seen more than once but under ten times. This chain joins TRBV5-1 and TRBJ1-5; the match to TRBD1 covers 7 bases. The length of the CDR3 is 17 residues. Germline lookup yields CDR1 SGHRS and CDR2 YFSETQ. V dropped 4 bases and J dropped 2; count of bases not matched to a gene: 12. CDR3 amino acids: CASSPGTALGGNQPQHF. DNA of the CDR3: TGCGCCAGCAGCCCGGGGACAGCTCTCGGGGGCAATCAGCCCCAGCATTTT. Complete variable domain (other parts from reference TRBV5-1 and TRBJ1-5): KAGVTQTPRYLIKTRGQQVTLSCSPISGHRSVSWYQQTPGQGLQFLFEYFSETQRNKGNFPGRFSGRQFSNSRSEMNVSTLELGDSALYLCASSPGTALGGNQPQHFGDGTRLSIL.

The gene calls are TRBV12-5 and TRBJ2-7; no reliable D call. CDR3 length equals 12 residues. Trimming took 2 bases from V and 11 from J, leaving 13 bases between them. Looked up from germline, CDR1 is LGHNT and CDR2 is FRNRAP. Written as DNA, the CDR3 is TGTGCTAGTGGTTTGAGACCGCGGCCAGAGTACTTC. This codes for CASGLRPRPEYF.

This clone appeared once. This chain links TRBV5-4 with TRBJ2-1; the D gene is possibly TRBD1 (5 bases). Looked up from germline, CDR1 is SGHNT and CDR2 is YYREEE (reference sequence). V was pared by 4 bases and J by 4 bases, with 15 bases between. The CDR3 totals 15 residues. CDR3 sequence reads: CASSTDSENYNEQFF. The CDR3, as DNA: TGTGCCAGCAGCACAGACAGTGAAAATTACAATGAGCAGTTCTTC. Using reference TRBV5-4 and TRBJ2-1 for the parts outside the CDR3, the full variable domain is ETGVTQSPTHLIKTRGQQVTLRCSSQSGHNTVSWYQQALGQGPQFIFQYYREEENGRGNFPPRFSGLQFPNYSSELNVNALELDDSALYLCASSTDSENYNEQFFGPGTRLTVL.

The gene calls are TRBV5-1 and TRBJ2-7, with 9 bases fitting TRBD1. Germline lookup yields CDR1 SGHRS and CDR2 YFSETQ. V was clipped by 4 bases and J by 6 bases; unmatched bases: 8. CDR3 length: 14 amino acids. Here the CDR3 reads CASSHGTGRIEQYF. For the CDR3, the DNA is TGCGCCAGCAGCCACGGGACAGGGAGGATCGAGCAGTACTTC.

This CDR3 is CASIGQEETQYF. DNA of the CDR3: TGTGCCAGTATCGGACAGGAGGAGACCCAGTACTTC. The genes are TRBV19 and TRBJ2-5, with TRBD1 matching 7 bases. Looked up from germline, CDR1 is LNHDA and CDR2 is SQIVND (reference sequence). The CDR3 runs 12 residues. The ends lost 7 bases at V and 5 bases at J; junction bases unmatched: 4. Variable domain in full (rest from reference TRBV19 and TRBJ2-5): DGGITQSPKYLFRKEGQNVTLSCEQNLNHDAMYWYRQDPGQGLRLIYYSQIVNDFQKGDIAEGYSVSREKKESFPLTVTSAQKNPTAFYLCASIGQEETQYFGPGTRLLVL.

This chain links TRBV7-2 with TRBJ2-3, with D perhaps TRBD2 (6 bases). V was shortened by 1 base and J by 1 base, with 9 bases between the two germline ends. Germline V gene data show CDR1 as SGHTA and CDR2 as FQGNSA. There are 15 residues in the CDR3. The CDR3: CASSLGGVGTDTQYF. CDR3 DNA: TGTGCCAGCAGCTTAGGGGGGGTGGGCACAGATACGCAGTATTTT.

This rearrangement joins TRBV5-1 to TRBJ2-7; 7 bases are a match to TRBD1. The CDR3 loop spans 16 amino acids. Unmatched junction bases numbered 14, after V lost 5 bases and J lost 3 bases. Germline values: CDR1 SGHRS, CDR2 YFSETQ. The CDR3 DNA sequence: TGCGCCAGCAGGCGAACAGGGGAGCCACCAGTCTACGAGCAGTACTTC. Translated: CASRRTGEPPVYEQYF.

This clone has only a few counts. The chain employs TRBV6-5 and TRBJ2-5, with TRBD2 matching over 8 bases. The CDR3 has 15 residues. Germline CDR1 is MNHEY and CDR2 is SVGAGI. J lost 9 bases, V lost 2 bases, and 11 bases had no gene match. As DNA, the CDR3 is TGTGCCAGCAGTTACGCGGGCGTTAACGGGGGGGCCCAGTACTTC. Amino acids: CASSYAGVNGGAQYF.

The genes are TRBV19 and TRBJ1-1, with 9 bases that match TRBD1. V trimming: 5 bases; J trimming: 12 bases; junction bases outside the gene matches: 4. Per germline, CDR1 LNHDA and CDR2 SQIVND (reference sequence). The CDR3 runs 11 residues. CDR3 region: CASSRGQGSFF. CDR3 coding DNA: TGTGCCAGTAGTCGGGGACAGGGTTCTTTCTTT.

The chain uses TRBV19 and TRBJ2-7, with TRBD2 matching 9 bases. Per germline, CDR1 LNHDA and CDR2 SQIVND (reference sequence). V shed 3 bases and J 6 bases; nucleotides not matched to a gene: 12. The CDR3 has 16 amino acids. CDR3 amino acids: CASSMGHDSGSTEQYF. For the CDR3, the DNA is TGTGCCAGTAGTATGGGCCACGATAGCGGGAGTACCGAGCAGTACTTC. The entire variable domain, with the rest obtained from reference TRBV19 and TRBJ2-7, is as follows: DGGITQSPKYLFRKEGQNVTLSCEQNLNHDAMYWYRQDPGQGLRLIYYSQIVNDFQKGDIAEGYSVSREKKESFPLTVTSAQKNPTAFYLCASSMGHDSGSTEQYFGPGTRLTVT.

This clone was counted a single time. The J gene is TRBJ2-3, the V gene TRBV19; 8 bases match TRBD1. Germline lookup yields CDR1 LNHDA and CDR2 SQIVND (reference sequence). V gave up 5 bases and J gave up 2 bases; unmatched junction bases: 9. The CDR3 has 16 amino acids. CDR3 sequence (DNA): TGTGCCAGTAGTGTCGATCGGACAGGGCACACAGATACGCAGTATTTT. Protein: CASSVDRTGHTDTQYF.

In this sample, this clone turned up once. The gene calls are TRBV5-4 and TRBJ1-6; D is possibly TRBD1 (6 bases). V was cut by 0 bases and J by 10 bases, with 17 bases left in between. CDR3 length: 16 residues. The germline V gene encodes CDR1 SGHNT and CDR2 YYREEE (reference sequence). The DNA of the CDR3 is TGTGCCAGCAGCTTGGAGGGGGACCGCCTGGAGTCACCCCTCCACTTT. It translates to CASSLEGDRLESPLHF.

The rearrangement uses TRBV5-1 and TRBJ2-7; possible D gene TRBD1, 6 bases. In germline, CDR1 is SGHRS, CDR2 YFSETQ. The CDR3 extends over 16 amino acids. V lost 2 bases, J lost 5 bases, and 20 bases lay in between. CDR3 nucleotide sequence: TGCGCCAGCAGCTTAATCTCCGGACAGCCAAGCCACGAGCAGTACTTC. Translating it yields CASSLISGQPSHEQYF.

This chain connects TRBV19 to TRBJ2-3; 8 nucleotides agree with TRBD1. After removal of 6 bases from V and 6 bases from J, the junction contained 8 bases not matched to a gene. The germline V gene encodes CDR1 LNHDA and CDR2 SQIVND (reference sequence). This CDR3 has 14 amino acids. The CDR3, as DNA: TGTGCCAGTAGCGACAGGGGTCTGCTTGATACGCAGTATTTT. Translated, it gives CASSDRGLLDTQYF.

V and J are TRBV4-1 and TRBJ2-7; 7 bases align to TRBD2. The CDR3 loop spans 16 amino acids. Germline lookup yields CDR1 MGHRA and CDR2 YSYEKL. Trimming at V came to 0 bases and at J to 6 bases, leaving 11 bases not matched to a gene. The CDR3 DNA reads TGCGCCAGCAGCCAAGATCCGGGGAATCGGGGGGTCGAGCAGTACTTC. Its translation: CASSQDPGNRGVEQYF.

This rearrangement joins TRBV7-3 to TRBJ1-2; 9 nucleotides align to TRBD1. Looked up from germline, CDR1 is SGHTA and CDR2 is FQGTGA. With V trimmed by 4 bases and J by 0 bases, 12 bases remained unmatched. The CDR3 runs 18 residues. CDR3 region: CASSSPGQGLSANYGYTF. CDR3 coding DNA: TGTGCCAGCAGCTCTCCGGGACAGGGACTCTCAGCTAACTATGGCTACACCTTC.

The V and J genes are TRBV5-1 and TRBJ1-6, with 10 bases matching TRBD1. This CDR3 has 15 amino acids. The ends lost 4 bases at V and 10 bases at J; junction bases unmatched: 8. The germline CDR1 and CDR2 sequences are SGHRS and YFSETQ. Here the CDR3 reads CASSPQEGQGSPLHF. The DNA for the CDR3 is TGCGCCAGCAGCCCCCAGGAGGGACAGGGGTCACCCCTCCACTTT. The complete variable domain, with remaining parts taken from reference TRBV5-1 and TRBJ1-6, reads KAGVTQTPRYLIKTRGQQVTLSCSPISGHRSVSWYQQTPGQGLQFLFEYFSETQRNKGNFPGRFSGRQFSNSRSEMNVSTLELGDSALYLCASSPQEGQGSPLHFGNGTRLTVT.

With respect to this clone: Different DNA sequences within this sample yield the same CDR3. The V gene is TRBV6-5, the J gene TRBJ1-5, with D tentatively TRBD1 (5 bases). The CDR3 consists of 14 residues. Germline V gene data show CDR1 as MNHEY and CDR2 as SVGAGI. V was trimmed by 0 bases and J by 5 bases, leaving 8 bases between them. The CDR3 nucleotides are TGTGCCAGCAGTTACTCGAACAGGCATCAGCCCCAGCATTTT. Translation: CASSYSNRHQPQHF.

This chain connects TRBV5-6 to TRBJ1-4; TRBD1 might be the D (6 bases). The V gene lost 4 bases and the J gene lost 0 bases, with 10 bases spanning the gap. The germline V gene encodes CDR1 SGHDT and CDR2 YYEEEE. This CDR3 has 15 amino acids. CDR3 loop: CASSGTTTTNEKLFF. For the CDR3, the DNA is TGTGCCAGCAGCGGGACAACCACAACTAATGAAAAACTGTTTTTT.

The table lists this clone with a count of one. The CDR3 nucleotides read TGTGCCAGCAGCTTGGCCAGGCAGGGGGCATTTCCCTACGAGCAGTACTTC. Its translation is CASSLARQGAFPYEQYF. The chain employs TRBV5-6 and TRBJ2-5, with 8 nucleotides matching TRBD1. The J call may be wrong; the DNA end is better matched by TRBJ2-7. The CDR3 is 17 amino acids. The germline V gene has CDR1 SGHDT and CDR2 YYEEEE.

V and J are TRBV9 and TRBJ2-1, with 9 bases fitting TRBD2. The CDR3 runs 15 residues. CDR1 is SGDLS and CDR2 is YYNGEE in the germline V gene. Trimming took 4 bases from V and 2 from J; bases not matched to a gene: 4. The CDR3 DNA reads as TGTGCCAGCAGCCCTGGACTAGCGACCTACAATGAGCAGTTCTTC. Protein sequence: CASSPGLATYNEQFF.

V is TRBV7-8 and J is TRBJ1-5; D possibly corresponds to TRBD1 (5 bases). The CDR3 covers 14 residues. Trimming stripped 5 bases from V and 9 bases from J, with 17 bases between. Germline lookup yields CDR1 SGHVS and CDR2 FQNEAQ. The CDR3 DNA reads TGTGCCAGCAGCCCAGGGCCCGAATTTGGGCCCCAGCATTTT. Amino acids: CASSPGPEFGPQHF.

The rearrangement uses TRBV19 and TRBJ2-5; 12 bases map to TRBD2. With V trimmed by 7 bases and J by 5 bases, 20 bases remained unmatched. This CDR3 is 19 amino acids long. Germline V gives CDR1 LNHDA, CDR2 SQIVND (reference sequence). CDR3 coding DNA: TGTGCCAGTACCCTCACAGGGGGCCAAGGACTAGCGGGATGGGAGACCCAGTACTTC. Protein product: CASTLTGGQGLAGWETQYF.

The V gene is TRBV30, the J gene TRBJ2-7; possibly TRBD1 for D (6 bases). The germline V gene has CDR1 GTSNPN and CDR2 SVGIG (reference sequence). This CDR3 region has 16 residues. Trimming took off 5 bases at V and 6 bases at J, with 26 bases between the two ends. The CDR3: CAWSTLGDIGNREQYF. The CDR3, as DNA: TGTGCCTGGTCCACCCTGGGGGACATAGGGAACCGCGAGCAGTACTTC.